The clone carrying this TCR beta chain has a single count. Its antigen is unknown. This sample was included in a study of OX40 agonist ivuxolimab in advanced cancers. Points from the study as a whole: Several nonresponders also turned out to have low normalized T-cell clonal expansion.

V was cut by 2 bases and J by 10 bases, with 18 bases left in between. In germline, CDR1 is MNHEY, CDR2 SVGAGI. The CDR3 has 15 amino acids. Assay used: immunoSEQ multiplex PCR; TCRdb lists only in-frame clones, some missing. The table has 65,000 to 95,000 clones, 92% seen once; the top ten hold approximately 0.48%. The sequence derives from an adult with an advanced solid tumor such as melanoma, head and neck, liver or kidney cancer. The starting material was CD4+ or CD8+ T cells sorted from blood, obtained in a trial of the OX40 agonist ivuxolimab. This chain connects TRBV6-5 to TRBJ2-1; perhaps D is TRBD1 or TRBD2 (5 bases each). The CDR3 sequence: CASSYLPGPGMEQFF. CDR3 nucleotide sequence: TGTGCCAGCAGTTACCTCCCGGGACCGGGCATGGAGCAGTTCTTC.